One sample yielded the 22 T cell receptor beta chains listed below, sequenced in a study of CD8+ T cells in alopecia areata. Once RNA had been extracted, it was reverse transcribed into cDNA to act as the sequencing template. Sequencing was performed with immunoSEQ multiplex PCR; in TCRdb, only in-frame clones are kept and a portion is missing. The sample consists of 85,000 to 110,000 clones, 55% of them appearing once. Sequenced material: CD4+ T cells sorted from blood. Source of these receptors: a human donor in good health.

The rearrangement uses TRBV5-6 and TRBJ1-4, with D uncertain. Germline V gene data show CDR1 as SGHDT and CDR2 as YYEEEE. CDR3 length equals 13 residues. The germline V and J ends were trimmed by 0 bases and 8 bases, with 8 bases remaining between them. The CDR3 nucleotides are TGTGCCAGCAGCTTGGTCGAAGAAGAAAAACTGTTTTTT. Translation: CASSLVEEEKLFF.

This clone was counted only a few times. CDR3 loop: CASSPRQGPYEQYF. Here the CDR3 DNA reads TGTGCCAGTAGTCCACGACAGGGCCCCTACGAGCAGTACTTC. The V gene is TRBV19, the J gene TRBJ2-7; 7 bases are shared with TRBD1. Germline CDR1 and CDR2: LNHDA and SQIVND (reference sequence). With V trimmed by 5 bases and J by 2 bases, 6 bases remained unmatched. CDR3 length: 14 amino acids. Full variable domain (missing parts from reference TRBV19 and TRBJ2-7): DGGITQSPKYLFRKEGQNVTLSCEQNLNHDAMYWYRQDPGQGLRLIYYSQIVNDFQKGDIAEGYSVSREKKESFPLTVTSAQKNPTAFYLCASSPRQGPYEQYFGPGTRLTVT.

This clone appeared once. The chain is built from TRBV9 and TRBJ2-1; 14 bases are shared with TRBD2. V lost 2 bases and J lost 6; bases outside the gene matches: 7. The CDR3 length is 17 residues. Per the germline V gene, CDR1 is SGDLS and CDR2 is YYNGEE. Written as DNA, the CDR3 is TGTGCCAGCAGCGTCCGACCGACTAGCGGGGGGGCCAATGAGCAGTTCTTC. This gives the protein CASSVRPTSGGANEQFF. The variable domain in full, with the rest retrieved from reference TRBV9 and TRBJ2-1, is DSGVTQTPKHLITATGQRVTLRCSPRSGDLSVYWYQQSLDQGLQFLIQYYNGEERAKGNILERFSAQQFPDLHSELNLSSLELGDSALYFCASSVRPTSGGANEQFFGPGTRLTVL.

This chain joins TRBV7-9 and TRBJ1-2; D unclear. V gave up 2 bases and J gave up 2 bases, with 6 bases separating them. The CDR3 loop spans 13 amino acids. CDR1 is SEHNR, CDR2 FQNEAQ, per germline (reference sequence). The CDR3, as DNA: TGTGCCAGCAGCTTAAGGCAGAACTATGGCTACACCTTC. Residues: CASSLRQNYGYTF.

The V call is TRBV29-1, the J call TRBJ2-1; 10 bases are a match to TRBD2. This CDR3 contains 13 residues. Germline V CDR1 and CDR2: SQVTM, ANQGSEA. Unmatched junction bases numbered 5, after V lost 5 bases and J lost 7 bases. The chain's CDR3 is CSVLGLAVNEQFF. CDR3 nucleotides: TGCAGCGTTCTTGGACTAGCGGTAAATGAGCAGTTCTTC.

V is TRBV7-2 and J is TRBJ2-6, with D perhaps TRBD1 (6 bases). The CDR3 is made up of 18 amino acids. With 4 bases removed from V and 0 bases from J, the gap between germline ends came to 16 bases. Germline V lookup: CDR1 SGHTA, CDR2 FQGNSA. In DNA form, the CDR3 reads TGTGCCAGCAGCTCTTACAGGGCTCGAAACTCTGGGGCCAACGTCCTGACTTTC. The encoded protein is CASSSYRARNSGANVLTF.

The sample holds a few counts of this clone. The chain couples TRBV9 to TRBJ2-5; 7 bases agree with TRBD2. The germline CDR1 and CDR2 sequences are SGDLS and YYNGEE. CDR3 size: 18 residues. With V trimmed by 2 bases and J by 0 bases, 13 bases remained unmatched. CDR3 region: CASSVGLGTSEDQETQYF. CDR3 DNA sequence: TGTGCCAGCAGCGTGGGTCTGGGAACTAGCGAGGACCAAGAGACCCAGTACTTC.

V usage is TRBV4-3 and J usage is TRBJ2-1, with D possibly being TRBD2 (7 bases). The germline V gene has CDR1 LGHNA and CDR2 YSLEER. The CDR3 loop spans 19 amino acids. Deletions cut 3 bases from V and 5 bases from J, with 26 bases between. CDR3 coding DNA: TGCGCCAGCAGCCACCTTATCAGGGGCGTGGGGACTACTGACAATGAGCAGTTCTTC. Protein: CASSHLIRGVGTTDNEQFF.

This clone has just a few counts. Other nucleotide sequences in the sample specify the same CDR3. The chain uses TRBV7-9 and TRBJ1-2; D ambiguous. There are 14 residues in the CDR3. Trimming pared 0 bases from V and 4 bases from J, leaving 9 bases between. Germline lookup yields CDR1 SEHNR and CDR2 FQNEAQ (reference sequence). For the CDR3, the DNA is TGTGCCAGCAGCTTAGCGGCAGGTCTCTATGGCTACACCTTC. Translation gives CASSLAAGLYGYTF. The full variable domain, rest sourced from reference TRBV7-9 and TRBJ1-2, is DTGVSQNPRHKITKRGQNVTFRCDPISEHNRLYWYRQTLGQGPEFLTYFQNEAQLEKSRLLSDRFSAERPKGSFSTLEIQRTEQGDSAMYLCASSLAAGLYGYTFGSGTRLTVV.

The chain employs TRBV4-2 and TRBJ1-5, with D possibly matching TRBD1 (6 bases). V was cut by 3 bases and J by 9 bases, with 18 bases left in between. The CDR3 consists of 15 residues. CDR1 is LGHNA, CDR2 YNFKEQ, per germline. CDR3: CASSQNAGAPGPQHF. CDR3 DNA: TGTGCCAGCAGCCAGAACGCAGGGGCGCCTGGGCCCCAGCATTTT.

This clone was found once. This sequence joins TRBV7-2 and TRBJ2-2; D gene uncertain. This CDR3 comprises 15 residues. Trimming stripped 5 bases from V and 8 bases from J, with 18 bases between. Germline V lookup: CDR1 SGHTA, CDR2 FQGNSA. In DNA, the CDR3 is TGTGCCAGCAGCCCCCAACAGTCGGGTTGGGGGGAGCTGTTTTTT. Protein product: CASSPQQSGWGELFF.

The table lists this clone with a few counts. The rearrangement joins TRBV28 to TRBJ2-7; D is possibly TRBD1 (6 bases). This CDR3 is 12 amino acids long. Trimming stripped 4 bases from V and 3 bases from J, with 7 bases between. Germline CDR1 is MDHEN and CDR2 is SYDVKM. DNA of the CDR3: TGTGCCAGCAGTTCAGGGGTCTACGAGCAGTACTTC. Residues: CASSSGVYEQYF.

In its sample, this clone was seen once. The CDR3: CASSLSGRGQVSYNEQFF. CDR3 DNA sequence: TGCGCCAGCAGTCTTTCTGGACGGGGACAGGTCTCCTACAATGAGCAGTTCTTC. The chain combines TRBV4-1 with TRBJ2-1; 8 nucleotides agree with TRBD1. The junction had 13 bases not matched to a gene; V was cut back by 6 bases and J by 0 bases. This CDR3 is 18 amino acids long. The V gene's germline CDR1 is MGHRA and CDR2 YSYEKL.

This clone was found a few times. V gene TRBV28 combines with J gene TRBJ1-4, with D unresolved. The CDR3 totals 13 residues. Trimming pared 7 bases from V and 2 bases from J, leaving 8 bases between. Germline assignment: CDR1 MDHEN and CDR2 SYDVKM. The CDR3 DNA follows: TGTGCCAGCACGGCATTCACTAATGAAAAACTGTTTTTT. Protein sequence: CASTAFTNEKLFF.

The chain employs TRBV2 and TRBJ1-6; D not certain. Germline V gives CDR1 SNHLY, CDR2 FYNNEI. This CDR3 comprises 15 residues. Trimming shortened V by 0 bases and J by 10 bases, and 13 bases separated the two germline ends. The CDR3 protein is CASSEAQGIRSPLHF. CDR3 nucleotide sequence: TGTGCCAGCAGTGAAGCGCAAGGGATCAGGTCACCCCTCCACTTT.

V is TRBV11-2 and J is TRBJ2-7, with 10 bases aligning to TRBD2. The CDR3 length is 16 residues. Trimming removed 1 base from V and 2 bases from J; junction bases left unmatched: 5. The V gene's germline CDR1 is SGHAT and CDR2 FQNNGV. This CDR3 is CASSLAPSGGPYEQYF. For the CDR3, the DNA is TGTGCCAGCAGCTTAGCGCCTAGCGGGGGCCCCTACGAGCAGTACTTC.

This clone was seen repeatedly, ten times or more. This sample includes further DNA sequences coding for the same CDR3. The chain uses TRBV28 and TRBJ2-5, with TRBD1 identical over 8 bases. V trimming: 6 bases; J trimming: 5 bases; junction bases outside the gene matches: 8. The germline gives CDR1 MDHEN, CDR2 SYDVKM. The CDR3 contains 14 residues. The CDR3 spells CASSRGQGRETQYF. The CDR3 DNA follows: TGTGCCAGCAGCCGAGGACAGGGCAGGGAGACCCAGTACTTC.

J is TRBJ2-1 and V is TRBV30; 8 bases fit TRBD2. Germline CDR1 and CDR2: GTSNPN and SVGIG (reference sequence). The ends lost 3 bases at V and 10 bases at J; junction bases unmatched: 26. The CDR3 contains 19 residues. CDR3 residues: CAWRVLLAGRTPGGREQFF. CDR3 sequence (DNA): TGTGCCTGGAGGGTACTTCTGGCGGGGCGTACCCCGGGGGGGCGGGAGCAGTTCTTC.

This clone was picked up a small number of times. The rearrangement joins TRBV11-1 to TRBJ2-7; a weak D match, TRBD2 (6 bases). This CDR3 has 15 amino acids. Germline V gene lookup returns CDR1 SGHAT and CDR2 FQDESV (reference sequence). V lost 5 bases, J lost 2 bases, and 16 bases lay in between. CDR3 amino acids: CASSPGGTLTYEQYF. The CDR3 DNA reads TGTGCCAGCAGCCCTGGAGGGACCCTGACCTACGAGCAGTACTTC.

V is TRBV6-1 and J is TRBJ2-3, with TRBD1 matching 7 bases. J was trimmed by 0 bases and V by 8 bases; bases with no gene match: 8. The CDR3 spans 15 residues. Germline V gene data show CDR1 as MNHNS and CDR2 as SASEGT. DNA of the CDR3: TGTGCCAGCGGCCGACAGGGCGCTAGCACAGATACGCAGTATTTT. Translated, it gives CASGRQGASTDTQYF.

This chain uses TRBV28 with TRBJ2-4; D gene unclear. V lost 3 bases to trimming and J lost 0 bases, with 9 bases between them. The CDR3 runs to 15 residues. CDR1 and CDR2 from the germline V gene are MDHEN and SYDVKM. The DNA for the CDR3 is TGTGCCAGCAGTTTGACGGGTGTAGCCAAAAACATTCAGTACTTC. Translating it yields CASSLTGVAKNIQYF.

This chain joins TRBV14 and TRBJ2-1; TRBD2 aligns across 12 bases. Germline CDR1 and CDR2: SGHDN and FVKESK. V was pared by 6 bases and J by 4 bases, with 4 bases of the junction left unmatched. The CDR3 runs 15 residues. CDR3 residues: CASSSGLAGYNEQFF. The DNA of the CDR3 is TGTGCCAGCAGTTCTGGACTAGCGGGGTACAATGAGCAGTTCTTC.